What follows are 15 T cell receptor beta chains derived from one specimen sequenced in a study of T cell repertoires in cytomegalovirus infection. TCRdb re-analysed the reads in MiXCR, keeping a single row per CDR3 protein. The sample has hundreds of thousands of distinct CDR3 sequences, 30% to 35% seen once. No antigen has been identified for these receptors. This material consisted of cultured CD8+ T cells from PBMCs, taken from culture after CMV antigen stimulation. The receptors here all came from a human donor in good health (CMV status not recorded). Some clones in this sample may be carry-over from other donors' samples.

The rearrangement uses TRBV7-6 and TRBJ2-7; 7 nucleotides match TRBD1. CDR1 SGHVS and CDR2 FNYEAQ come from the germline V gene. The CDR3 extends over 15 amino acids. The junction had 7 bases not matched to a gene; V was cut back by 5 bases and J by 0 bases. In nucleotides, the CDR3 is TGTGCCAGCAGCCTCAGTGAGGGGGCCTCCTACGAGCAGTACTTC. Translation: CASSLSEGASYEQYF.

A few counts support this clonotype. The chain joins TRBV7-3 to TRBJ2-3, with D perhaps matching TRBD2 (6 bases). Deletions cut 3 bases from V and 3 bases from J, with 10 bases between. The CDR3 spans 14 residues. In germline, CDR1 is SGHTA, CDR2 FQGTGA. The CDR3 DNA is TGTGCCAGCAGCTTTCGGCGGGGTACAGATACGCAGTATTTT. The encoded protein is CASSFRRGTDTQYF.

This clonotype was observed a handful of times. This chain uses TRBV7-9 with TRBJ1-5; 8 bases map to TRBD1. The CDR3 consists of 15 residues. Germline loops: CDR1 SEHNR, CDR2 FQNEAQ (reference sequence). The J segment lost 2 bases and the V segment lost 6 bases, leaving 6 bases of the junction unmatched. The CDR3 is CASSPGGWGNQPQHF. The CDR3 DNA follows: TGTGCCAGCAGTCCAGGGGGCTGGGGCAATCAGCCCCAGCATTTT.

J is TRBJ1-1 and V is TRBV7-4; D gene unclear. Germline V lookup: CDR1 SGHVT, CDR2 SQSDAQ. The CDR3 loop spans 13 amino acids. The V end lost 6 bases, the J end lost 0 bases, and 8 bases lay between the germline ends. The CDR3: CASRFQMNTEAFF. For the CDR3, the DNA is TGTGCCAGCAGATTCCAGATGAACACTGAAGCTTTCTTT.

This chain uses TRBV6-6 with TRBJ2-1; no clear D. The germline gives CDR1 MNHNY, CDR2 SVGAGI (reference sequence). V gave up 7 bases and J gave up 8 bases, with 21 bases separating them. The CDR3 has 15 amino acids. This CDR3 reads CASIRGRATRDEQFF. The CDR3 bases are TGTGCCAGCATTCGTGGCCGGGCCACGCGCGATGAGCAGTTCTTC.

This clonotype was observed a handful of times. CDR3 in amino acids: CSASPVLGGPLNTEAFF. In DNA, the CDR3 is TGCAGTGCTAGTCCTGTTCTCGGGGGACCCTTGAACACTGAAGCTTTCTTT. The chain links TRBV20-1 to TRBJ1-1; D is perhaps TRBD1 (5 bases). CDR3 length equals 17 residues. The V end lost 3 bases, the J end lost 0 bases, and 20 bases lay between the germline ends. Germline CDR1 is DFQATT and CDR2 is SNEGSKA (reference sequence).

This clonotype has a handful of counts. The chain uses TRBV12-3 or TRBV12-4 and TRBJ2-1, with unresolved D. V lost 5 bases, J lost 7 bases, and 12 bases lay in between. This CDR3 is 13 amino acids long. DNA for the CDR3: TGTGCCAGCAGTCCGGTCTCTACTAATGAGCAGTTCTTC. This gives the protein CASSPVSTNEQFF.

This clonotype was detected only a few times. The chain joins TRBV4-3 to TRBJ2-5; weak D call: TRBD1 (6 bases). V gave up 0 bases and J gave up 1 base, with 15 bases separating them. CDR1 is LGHNA and CDR2 is YSLEER in the germline V gene. The CDR3 contains 17 residues. CDR3 loop: CASSQDWAGGFQETQYF. The CDR3 nucleotides read TGCGCCAGCAGCCAAGATTGGGCTGGGGGCTTCCAAGAGACCCAGTACTTC.

This clonotype was counted between two and nine times. The chain carries TRBV7-8 and TRBJ2-1, with TRBD2 matching 10 bases. V shed 1 base, J shed 6 bases, and the junction held 6 bases outside the gene matches. This CDR3 is 16 amino acids long. Per the germline V gene, CDR1 is SGHVS and CDR2 is FQNEAQ. The CDR3 region is CASSLGRVAGGNEQFF. The CDR3 nucleotides are TGTGCCAGCAGCTTAGGGAGGGTAGCGGGGGGCAATGAGCAGTTCTTC.

This clonotype showed up many times. This chain joins TRBV7-2 and TRBJ1-6; 9 bases align to TRBD1. CDR3 length equals 15 residues. Germline CDR1 and CDR2: SGHTA and FQGNSA. Germline trimming cut 5 bases from V and 5 bases from J; bases unmatched to any gene: 4. The CDR3 reads CASSLRTGDNSPLHF. For the CDR3, the DNA is TGTGCCAGCAGCCTCCGGACAGGGGATAATTCACCCCTCCACTTT.

In DNA form, the CDR3 reads TGTGCCAGCAGTTTATCTCGGGGCGGGGGCACTGAAGCTTTCTTT. Translating gives CASSLSRGGGTEAFF. The chain has TRBV27 and TRBJ1-1, with D perhaps matching TRBD1 (5 bases). Germline V lookup: CDR1 MNHEY, CDR2 SMNVEV (reference sequence). The CDR3 has 15 amino acids. V was clipped by 0 bases and J by 4 bases, with 12 bases between them.

The V gene is TRBV4-3, the J gene TRBJ2-3; 9 nucleotides line up with TRBD2. The CDR3 has 17 residues. V lost 0 bases and J lost 3; bases outside the gene matches: 7. Germline V CDR1 and CDR2: LGHNA, YSLEER. The CDR3 region is CASSQDDAGGPTDTQYF. The CDR3 DNA follows: TGCGCCAGCAGCCAAGACGACGCGGGGGGGCCAACAGATACGCAGTATTTT.

This clonotype was observed at least ten times. The chain has TRBV12-3 or TRBV12-4 and TRBJ1-2; D is unclear. V was cut by 5 bases and J by 4 bases, with 8 bases left in between. The length of the CDR3 is 12 residues. DNA of the CDR3: TGTGCCAGCAGTCTCGGGCTCTATGGCTACACCTTC. Translated, it gives CASSLGLYGYTF.

The chain recombines TRBV6-1 with TRBJ2-7; D might be TRBD2 (5 bases). This CDR3 comprises 14 residues. Germline loops: CDR1 MNHNS, CDR2 SASEGT. V was clipped by 6 bases and J by 3 bases, with 15 bases between them. DNA of the CDR3: TGTGCCAGCAGGGGGAGACCAGACTACTACGAGCAGTACGTC. Its protein is CASRGRPDYYEQYV.

The chain recombines TRBV16 with TRBJ2-1; 10 bases map to TRBD1. Losses at the gene ends were 2 bases for V and 7 bases for J; bases not matched to a gene: 5. The CDR3 contains 15 residues. Germline-derived CDR1 and CDR2 are KGHSY and FQNENV. DNA for the CDR3: TGTGCCAGCAGCCAAGGGACAGGGGAAGGAAATGAGCAGTTCTTC. Amino acids: CASSQGTGEGNEQFF.